These T cell receptor beta chains were read from a single sample in a study of blood T cell repertoires in COVID-19. Sequenced by immunoSEQ multiplex PCR; TCRdb stores in-frame clones only, minus some. The repertoire holds 150,000 to 200,000 clones, with around 85% as singletons. The sample comprised peripheral blood. These receptors all stem from a man aged 45-65 years who had recovered from COVID-19. Each CDR3 is given with its conserved first and last residue. The D gene is left open where the match is weak. Clone size appears in some rows only: once, few, many, or a class for an expanded clone.

.	.	13	TRBV28	TRBJ1-1	CASSLSSGSEAFF	TGTGCCAGCAGTCTATCCTCGGGGTCTGAAGCTTTCTTT
TRBD1	.	19	TRBV5-1	TRBJ2-2	CASSLLQGQGAGNTGELFF	TGCGCCAGCAGCTTGCTCCAAGGACAGGGGGCTGGGAACACCGGGGAGCTGTTTTTT
TRBD2	few	15	TRBV7-3	TRBJ2-7	CASSPWGGNMYEQYF	TGTGCCAGCAGCCCCTGGGGGGGAAATATGTACGAGCAGTACTTC
TRBD2	.	15	TRBV5-4	TRBJ2-1	CASSLASGTYNEQFF	TGTGCCAGCAGCTTGGCTAGCGGGACCTACAATGAGCAGTTCTTC
TRBD1	.	16	TRBV6-5	TRBJ2-3	CASSYSGTGSTDTQYF	TGTGCCAGCAGTTACTCGGGGACAGGTAGCACAGATACGCAGTATTTT
.	.	16	TRBV21-1	TRBJ2-3	CASSLRLAGVTDTQYF	TGTGCCAGCAGCCTTCGACTAGCGGGTGTCACAGATACGCAGTATTTT
TRBD2	.	16	TRBV2	TRBJ2-4	CASSPGGGRAKNIQYF	TGTGCCAGCAGTCCCGGGGGGGGGCGAGCCAAAAACATTCAGTACTTC
.	.	20	TRBV29-1	TRBJ1-2	CSVPAIDVEARETTNYGYTF	TGCAGCGTCCCCGCGATAGATGTGGAGGCACGAGAAACTACAAACTATGGCTACACCTTC
.	.	12	TRBV6-5	TRBJ1-2	CASNQGIYGYTF	TGTGCCAGCAATCAGGGGATCTATGGCTACACCTTC
.	.	14	TRBV14	TRBJ1-2	CASSQGRGNYGYTF	TGTGCCAGCAGCCAAGGACGAGGAAACTATGGCTACACCTTC
.	.	14	TRBV7-9	TRBJ2-1	CASSLAQTGHEQFF	TGTGCCAGCAGCTTAGCGCAGACAGGTCATGAGCAGTTCTTC
.	.	13	TRBV6-5	TRBJ2-7	CASRKGPGYEQYF	TGTGCCAGCAGAAAGGGGCCGGGCTACGAGCAGTACTTC
TRBD1	once	14	TRBV10-3	TRBJ1-5	CATKTGLGGQPQHF	TGTGCCACTAAGACAGGGTTGGGTGGTCAGCCCCAGCATTTT
.	.	14	TRBV10-1	TRBJ2-7	CASSERDWGGEQYF	TGCGCCAGCAGTGAGAGGGACTGGGGCGGCGAGCAGTACTTC
.	.	15	TRBV7-2	TRBJ2-5	CASRPPGGQRETQYF	TGTGCCAGCAGACCGCCCGGGGGGCAGAGAGAGACCCAGTACTTC
TRBD1	few	16	TRBV27	TRBJ1-2	CASSFTGTGIFYGYTF	TGTGCCAGCAGTTTCACGGGGACAGGAATATTCTATGGCTACACCTTC
.	.	13	TRBV19	TRBJ1-1	CASTDGGGTEAFF	TGTGCCAGTACCGACGGGGGGGGCACTGAAGCTTTCTTT
.	.	14	TRBV13	TRBJ2-7	CASSLAGEAYEQYF	TGTGCCAGCAGCTTAGCGGGAGAGGCCTACGAGCAGTACTTC
TRBD1	.	16	TRBV6-2/TRBV6-3	TRBJ2-1	CASSYSGQSTYNEQFF	TGTGCCAGCAGTTACTCGGGACAGTCCACTTACAATGAGCAGTTCTTC
TRBD1	.	15	TRBV7-2	TRBJ1-2	CASSPPGQGYYGYTF	TGTGCCAGCAGCCCACCCGGACAGGGCTACTATGGCTACACCTTC
.	few	15	TRBV20-1	TRBJ2-3	CSASVASDSTDTQYF	TGCAGTGCTAGTGTGGCTAGCGATTCCACAGATACGCAGTATTTT
.	.	11	TRBV20-1	TRBJ2-7	CSADQAQGVVF	TGCAGTGCCGACCAGGCCCAGGGTGTTGTCTTC
.	.	15	TRBV19	TRBJ2-5	CASSSRGYGEETQYF	TGTGCCAGTAGTTCGAGGGGGTACGGGGAAGAGACCCAGTACTTC
.	.	13	TRBV7-3	TRBJ1-1	CASSLTGGGEAFF	TGTGCCAGCAGCTTAACAGGGGGTGGGGAAGCTTTCTTT
.	.	12	TRBV18	TRBJ2-3	CASSSQGDTQYF	TGTGCCAGCTCGTCGCAGGGAGATACGCAGTATTTT
TRBD1	.	15	TRBV6-5	TRBJ1-1	CASSYAGQGNTEAFF	TGTGCCAGCAGTTACGCCGGACAGGGAAATACTGAAGCTTTCTTT
TRBD2	.	15	TRBV7-9	TRBJ2-1	CASSLGLATPNEQFF	TGTGCCAGCAGCTTAGGACTAGCGACCCCAAATGAGCAGTTCTTC
.	once	16	TRBV27	TRBJ1-6	CASSLPPTGRPSPLHF	TGTGCCAGCAGCCTACCCCCTACAGGGCGACCTTCACCCCTCCACTTT
TRBD1	.	15	TRBV30	TRBJ2-1	CAWKFDRGNYNEQFF	TGTGCCTGGAAATTCGACAGGGGGAATTACAATGAGCAGTTCTTC
.	once	16	TRBV6-2/TRBV6-3	TRBJ2-1	CASSYSGEGNHNEQFF	TGTGCCAGCAGTTACTCGGGCGAGGGTAACCACAATGAGCAGTTCTTC
.	.	14	TRBV7-8	TRBJ2-7	CASSVLSGVYEQYF	TGTGCCAGCAGCGTATTATCGGGGGTCTACGAGCAGTACTTC
TRBD2	few	13	TRBV29-1	TRBJ2-5	CSASGLAAETQYF	TGCAGCGCCTCGGGACTAGCGGCGGAGACCCAGTACTTC
.	.	10	TRBV2	TRBJ2-1	CARGIGEQFF	TGTGCCAGGGGCATTGGCGAGCAGTTCTTC
.	.	12	TRBV7-9	TRBJ2-7	CASSSKSYEQYF	TGTGCCAGCAGCTCTAAGTCCTACGAGCAGTACTTC
.	.	14	TRBV19	TRBJ2-2	CASRLQGNTGELFF	TGTGCCAGTAGGTTGCAGGGGAACACCGGGGAGCTGTTTTTT
.	few	14	TRBV5-6	TRBJ1-3	CASSFGFTGNTIYF	TGTGCCAGCAGCTTCGGGTTTACTGGAAACACCATATATTTT
.	.	13	TRBV13	TRBJ1-2	CASSAHRSDGYTF	TGTGCCAGCAGCGCTCACAGATCTGATGGCTACACCTTC
TRBD1	.	15	TRBV5-1	TRBJ1-4	CASSLGDRSNEKLFF	TGCGCCAGCAGCTTGGGGGACAGGTCTAATGAAAAACTGTTTTTT
.	.	13	TRBV7-8	TRBJ2-7	CASSHSHAYEQYF	TGTGCCAGCAGCCACAGTCACGCCTACGAGCAGTACTTC
.	.	15	TRBV24-1	TRBJ2-1	CATSSGGTSYNEQFF	TGTGCCACCAGTTCCGGAGGTACCTCCTACAATGAGCAGTTCTTC
TRBD2	once	14	TRBV6-4	TRBJ2-2	CATQREGNTGELFF	TGTGCGACCCAGCGGGAGGGGAACACCGGGGAGCTGTTTTTT
.	few	12	TRBV28	TRBJ1-2	CASSFQGTYYTF	TGTGCCAGCAGTTTTCAGGGGACGTACTACACCTTC
.	few	13	TRBV21-1	TRBJ2-7	CARTGTRYYEQYF	TGTGCCAGAACCGGGACTAGGTACTACGAGCAGTACTTC
TRBD1	.	14	TRBV28	TRBJ1-2	CASSLGTVNYGYTF	TGTGCCAGCAGCCTCGGGACAGTAAACTATGGCTACACCTTC
.	.	13	TRBV7-3	TRBJ2-4	CASSSPLENIQYF	TGTGCCAGCAGCTCCCCTCTGGAGAACATTCAGTACTTC
.	.	14	TRBV5-4	TRBJ2-3	CASRANEGSDTQYF	TGTGCCAGCAGGGCAAACGAGGGTTCAGATACGCAGTATTTT
.	.	13	TRBV5-6	TRBJ2-7	CASSPRDKDEQYF	TGTGCCAGCAGCCCGCGGGATAAGGACGAGCAGTACTTC
.	.	14	TRBV30	TRBJ2-6	CAWSGPSEANVLTF	TGTGCCTGGAGTGGGCCTTCCGAGGCCAACGTCCTGACTTTC
.	.	12	TRBV5-6	TRBJ1-2	CASSLVYYGYTF	TGTGCCAGCAGCTTGGTATACTATGGCTACACCTTC